This T cell receptor beta chain was captured in a study of T cells in Graves' hyperthyroidism and ophthalmopathy. CDR1 is ENHRY and CDR2 is SYGVKD in the germline V gene. The CDR3 spans 13 residues. Trimming stripped 8 bases from V and 7 bases from J, with 14 bases between. RNA transcripts provided the source from which TCR beta CDR3 regions were amplified. A first-round RT-PCR of the TCR CDR3 used the HTBI primer set. TCRdb called the multiplex PCR reads again in MiXCR, with one record for every CDR3 protein. The sample yields fewer than 650,000 distinct CDR3 sequences, 40% to 50% seen once. Uncontrolled infection, other autoimmune disease, pregnancy or lactation disqualified patients from enrolment. This clonotype was recorded a few times. Its antigen is as yet unknown. Broader study findings: Stable hyperthyroidism and ophthalmopathy were separated using 13 V-J signatures.

V is TRBV10-3 and J is TRBJ1-4, with D possibly being TRBD1 (6 bases). The sample comprised peripheral blood or thyroid tissue (not recorded which). The clonotype originates from an adult woman with Graves' disease, either hyperthyroidism or ophthalmopathy (not recorded which). DNA for the CDR3: TGTGCCATCGGTTCGGGGGGCGGTGAAAAACTGTTTTTT. Amino acid sequence: CAIGSGGGEKLFF.